The 22 T cell receptor beta chains below all came from one sample that was sequenced in a study of cytomegalovirus exposure and HLA in healthy donors. PCR used 60 Vbeta primers and 13 Jbeta primers. Data came from immunoSEQ multiplex PCR; TCRdb stores just in-frame clones and leaves some out. This repertoire shows about 77,000 clones, approximately 80% found once; its top ten account for around 3.6%. The specimen was PBMCs. These receptors came from a man aged 35 to 55 in good health and CMV-seronegative.

This clone has a count of ten or more. The V and J genes are TRBV5-1 and TRBJ1-5, with D unresolved. The germline V gene encodes CDR1 SGHRS and CDR2 YFSETQ. The CDR3 length is 14 residues. V shed 5 bases and J shed 3 bases, with 12 bases lying between them. The CDR3 protein is CASRSEGDNQPQHF. The CDR3 coding sequence is TGCGCCAGCAGGTCGGAGGGAGACAATCAGCCCCAGCATTTT.

J is TRBJ2-7 and V is TRBV6-5; TRBD1 is a possible D gene (5 bases). This CDR3 has 13 residues. V lost 7 bases, J lost 3 bases, and 13 bases lay in between. The V gene's germline CDR1 is MNHEY and CDR2 SVGAGI. The CDR3 DNA sequence: TGTGCCAGCAAAGCAGGGCAATACTACGAGCAGTACTTC. This codes for CASKAGQYYEQYF.

The chain has TRBV7-8 and TRBJ1-2; D is undetermined. V was clipped by 1 base and J by 1 base, with 4 bases between them. CDR3 length: 13 amino acids. CDR1 and CDR2 from the germline V gene are SGHVS and FQNEAQ. CDR3 coding DNA: TGTGCCAGCAGCTTAGACAGTAACTATGGCTACACCTTC. Its protein is CASSLDSNYGYTF.

J is TRBJ1-1 and V is TRBV27; no definite D call. V lost 6 bases and J lost 8, with 13 bases in between. The CDR3 has 12 amino acids. CDR1 and CDR2 from the germline V gene are MNHEY and SMNVEV (reference sequence). This CDR3 is CASSTAGLEAFF. The CDR3 DNA is TGTGCCAGCAGCACCGCTGGGCTGGAAGCTTTCTTT.

The rearrangement joins TRBV25-1 to TRBJ2-1; 7 bases match TRBD1. J was trimmed by 6 bases and V by 3 bases; bases with no gene match: 8. This CDR3 has 15 residues. CDR1 is MGHDK, CDR2 SYGVNS, per germline. The CDR3 here is CASSDRTGLINEQFF. CDR3 DNA: TGTGCCAGCAGTGACAGGACAGGTCTCATCAATGAGCAGTTCTTC.

V is TRBV29-1 and J is TRBJ1-4; the match to TRBD1 covers 8 bases. This CDR3 has 15 residues. J gave up 3 bases and V 7 bases, and 10 bases lay outside the gene matches. Germline CDR1 SQVTM, CDR2 ANQGSEA. This CDR3 reads CSAKTSGQANEKLFF. The CDR3 DNA sequence: TGCAGCGCCAAGACATCGGGACAGGCTAATGAAAAACTGTTTTTT.

This sequence joins TRBV6-6 and TRBJ1-5; D unresolved. This CDR3 comprises 16 residues. CDR1 is MNHNY and CDR2 is SVGAGI in the germline V gene (reference sequence). V shed 1 base and J shed 5 bases, with 15 bases lying between them. Written as DNA, the CDR3 is TGTGCCAGCAGTTACTTCTCGATTGGGGAGTATCAGCCCCAGCATTTT. Amino acids: CASSYFSIGEYQPQHF.

CDR3 bases: TGTGCCAGTAGTATAGGGGGCGATGGCTACACCTTC. It encodes CASSIGGDGYTF. The rearrangement uses TRBV19 and TRBJ1-2, with D perhaps matching TRBD1 (5 bases). CDR3 length: 12 residues. Germline CDR1 and CDR2: LNHDA and SQIVND (reference sequence). V dropped 1 base and J dropped 6 bases, with 6 bases sitting between them.

This clone was found a few times. V gene TRBV5-1 combines with J gene TRBJ2-3, with D maybe TRBD2 (7 bases). The germline V gene has CDR1 SGHRS and CDR2 YFSETQ. The CDR3 contains 16 residues. Between the trimmed V and J ends, which lost 3 bases and 0 bases, there was a span of 14 bases. The chain's CDR3 is CASSWGGGVSTDTQYF. CDR3 coding DNA: TGCGCCAGCAGCTGGGGGGGCGGGGTGAGCACAGATACGCAGTATTTT. The complete variable domain, with remaining parts taken from reference TRBV5-1 and TRBJ2-3, reads KAGVTQTPRYLIKTRGQQVTLSCSPISGHRSVSWYQQTPGQGLQFLFEYFSETQRNKGNFPGRFSGRQFSNSRSEMNVSTLELGDSALYLCASSWGGGVSTDTQYFGPGTRLTVL.

This chain joins TRBV5-6 and TRBJ2-5, with D maybe TRBD1 (5 bases). Looked up from germline, CDR1 is SGHDT and CDR2 is YYEEEE. Between the trimmed V and J ends, which lost 2 bases and 1 base, there was a span of 9 bases. The length of the CDR3 is 14 residues. CDR3 in DNA: TGTGCCAGCAGCTTCGGCAGGGCCCAAGAGACCCAGTACTTC. Its translation: CASSFGRAQETQYF. The whole variable domain, remainder taken from reference TRBV5-6 and TRBJ2-5, is DAGVTQSPTHLIKTRGQQVTLRCSPKSGHDTVSWYQQALGQGPQFIFQYYEEEERQRGNFPDRFSGHQFPNYSSELNVNALLLGDSALYLCASSFGRAQETQYFGPGTRLLVL.

Only a few counts were recorded for this clone. The chain uses TRBV2 and TRBJ2-2; D possibly corresponds to TRBD2 (5 bases). Germline V gives CDR1 SNHLY, CDR2 FYNNEI. The germline V and J ends were trimmed by 8 bases and 6 bases, with 13 bases remaining between them. The CDR3 runs 13 residues. This CDR3 reads CASGGSSAGELFF. The CDR3 bases are TGTGCCAGCGGTGGGAGTTCTGCCGGGGAGCTGTTTTTT.

The gene calls are TRBV29-1 and TRBJ2-7; D gene ambiguous. Germline CDR1 SQVTM, CDR2 ANQGSEA. V lost 5 bases, J lost 3 bases, and 8 bases lay in between. The CDR3 has 11 amino acids. The CDR3 loop reads CSVFNSYEQYF. CDR3 DNA sequence: TGCAGCGTTTTTAATAGCTACGAGCAGTACTTC.

The gene calls are TRBV6-1 and TRBJ2-5; tentatively, D is TRBD2 (7 bases). V dropped 6 bases and J dropped 2 bases, with 16 bases sitting between them. The germline V gene has CDR1 MNHNS and CDR2 SASEGT. CDR3 length equals 15 residues. Written as DNA, the CDR3 is TGTGCCAGCAGAACACAGGGAGGGGGTCAAGAGACCCAGTACTTC. Translated: CASRTQGGGQETQYF.

V is TRBV9 and J is TRBJ2-3; a weak D match, TRBD2 (5 bases). Trimming removed 1 base at V and 2 bases at J, with 8 bases between. CDR3 length equals 14 residues. The germline V gene has CDR1 SGDLS and CDR2 YYNGEE. In DNA, the CDR3 is TGTGCCAGCAGCGTAAGAGGACTCACAGATACGCAGTATTTT. Its translation is CASSVRGLTDTQYF.

This clone appeared a few times. The chain's CDR3 is CASSLSGGENSPLHF. The DNA of the CDR3 is TGTGCCAGCAGCCTCTCAGGGGGCGAAAATTCACCCCTCCACTTT. This chain links TRBV4-2 with TRBJ1-6; 8 bases map to TRBD1. CDR3 length: 15 amino acids. The V gene's germline CDR1 is LGHNA and CDR2 YNFKEQ. V lost 4 bases and J lost 7; bases outside the gene matches: 6.

This clone was seen a few times. The genes are TRBV7-6 and TRBJ1-2; D is possibly TRBD1 (5 bases). Trimming left V 2 bases short and J 2 bases short, with 9 bases between. In germline, CDR1 is SGHVS, CDR2 FNYEAQ. The CDR3 covers 14 residues. The CDR3 region is CASSLQGPNYGYTF. DNA for the CDR3: TGTGCCAGCAGCTTACAGGGTCCAAACTATGGCTACACCTTC.

The chain recombines TRBV18 with TRBJ2-7; D remains ambiguous. The CDR3 consists of 14 residues. Germline V lookup: CDR1 KGHSH, CDR2 LQKENI. Trimming cost V 3 bases and J 1 base, with 10 bases left between them. The CDR3 DNA reads TGTGCCAGCTCACCTACAGAGCAGTCCTACGAGCAGTACTTC. Amino acids: CASSPTEQSYEQYF. The whole variable domain, remainder taken from reference TRBV18 and TRBJ2-7, is NAGVMQNPRHLVRRRGQEARLRCSPMKGHSHVYWYRQLPEEGLKFMVYLQKENIIDESGMPKERFSAEFPKEGPSILRIQQVVRGDSAAYFCASSPTEQSYEQYFGPGTRLTVT.

The chain has TRBV18 and TRBJ1-3, with D hard to call. The germline gives CDR1 KGHSH, CDR2 LQKENI. V was shortened by 5 bases and J by 4 bases, with 21 bases between the two germline ends. The CDR3 has 17 amino acids. The CDR3 DNA reads as TGTGCCAGCTCAGCTATCCCGGCGGCGGAGGTCGGAAACACCATATATTTT. Protein sequence: CASSAIPAAEVGNTIYF. Together with reference TRBV18 and TRBJ1-3, the CDR3 gives the full variable domain: NAGVMQNPRHLVRRRGQEARLRCSPMKGHSHVYWYRQLPEEGLKFMVYLQKENIIDESGMPKERFSAEFPKEGPSILRIQQVVRGDSAAYFCASSAIPAAEVGNTIYFGEGSWLTVV.

The chain has TRBV7-2 and TRBJ2-1, with 11 bases matching TRBD2. V shed 4 bases and J 7 bases; nucleotides not matched to a gene: 12. Germline V lookup: CDR1 SGHTA, CDR2 FQGNSA. The CDR3 totals 17 residues. The CDR3 spells CASSSLAGVSSGNEQFF. The CDR3 nucleotides read TGTGCCAGCAGCTCACTAGCGGGGGTTTCTAGCGGAAATGAGCAGTTCTTC. Full variable domain (rest looked up from reference TRBV7-2 and TRBJ2-1): GAGVSQSPSNKVTEKGKDVELRCDPISGHTALYWYRQSLGQGLEFLIYFQGNSAPDKSGLPSDRFSAERTGGSVSTLTIQRTQQEDSAVYLCASSSLAGVSSGNEQFFGPGTRLTVL.

The chain links TRBV2 to TRBJ1-6; 7 positions agree with TRBD1. Germline CDR1 is SNHLY and CDR2 is FYNNEI. The J segment lost 7 bases and the V segment lost 5 bases, leaving 5 bases of the junction unmatched. The length of the CDR3 is 14 residues. The CDR3, as DNA: TGTGCCAGCAGTAAGGGACAGTGGAATTCACCCCTCCACTTT. Encoded protein: CASSKGQWNSPLHF.

This clone has only a few counts. The CDR3 region is CASSFGQGMEHTIYF. DNA of the CDR3: TGTGCCAGCAGCTTCGGGCAGGGGATGGAGCACACCATATATTTT. V usage is TRBV7-9 and J usage is TRBJ1-3; maybe TRBD1 (6 bases). There are 15 residues in the CDR3. CDR1 and CDR2 (germline): SEHNR, FQNEAQ (reference sequence). V gave up 3 bases and J gave up 8 bases, with 17 bases separating them.

The rearrangement joins TRBV6-1 to TRBJ2-2, with 10 bases matching TRBD2. V lost 1 base, J lost 6 bases, and 11 bases stayed unmatched. Per the germline V gene, CDR1 is MNHNS and CDR2 is SASEGT. The length of the CDR3 is 18 residues. CDR3 DNA: TGTGCCAGCAGTGAAGTAGCGGGGGGTCCCACTTACGCCGGGGAGCTGTTTTTT. Protein sequence: CASSEVAGGPTYAGELFF.